The 28 T cell receptor beta chains in this list originate from one sample, sequenced in a study of blood T cell repertoires in COVID-19. Sequencing was performed with immunoSEQ multiplex PCR; in TCRdb, only in-frame clones are kept and a portion is missing. The repertoire holds approximately 70,000 clones, around 87% seen once, with about 7% in the top ten. The sequencing input was peripheral blood. The receptors stem from a man aged 50 or older with active COVID-19.

This clone was seen just once. The chain employs TRBV5-1 and TRBJ2-5; TRBD1 matches at 11 bases. V gave up 5 bases and J gave up 3 bases; unmatched junction bases: 9. Germline V gene data show CDR1 as SGHRS and CDR2 as YFSETQ. The CDR3 spans 16 residues. The CDR3 coding sequence is TGCGCCAGCAGTCACGGACAGGGGGCAGCCGAAGAGACCCAGTACTTC. This gives the protein CASSHGQGAAEETQYF.

The CDR3 DNA is TGTGCCAGTAGTATAGCGGGAGGGTCCAACAATGAGCAGTTCTTC. Translating it yields CASSIAGGSNNEQFF. The chain recombines TRBV19 with TRBJ2-1; TRBD2 matches 8 bases. Germline V gene sequence: CDR1 LNHDA, CDR2 SQIVND (reference sequence). The J segment lost 5 bases and the V segment lost 1 base, leaving 4 bases of the junction unmatched. The CDR3 runs to 15 residues.

The rearrangement uses TRBV6-5 and TRBJ2-5; perhaps TRBD2 as D (6 bases). With 2 bases removed from V and 5 bases from J, the gap between germline ends came to 15 bases. CDR3 length: 15 amino acids. Looked up from germline, CDR1 is MNHEY and CDR2 is SVGAGI. This CDR3 reads CASSYGVAGGETQYF. In DNA, the CDR3 is TGTGCCAGCAGTTACGGGGTAGCTGGGGGGGAGACCCAGTACTTC.

This clone was seen a handful of times. This chain joins TRBV3-1 (or the pseudogene TRBV3-2) and TRBJ1-2; D is unclear. The germline V and J ends were trimmed by 3 bases and 12 bases, with 20 bases remaining between them. CDR1 is LGHDT and CDR2 is YNNKEL in the germline V gene (reference sequence). This CDR3 is 14 amino acids long. This chain's CDR3 is CASSQAPGLFRDTF. The DNA of the CDR3 is TGTGCCAGCAGCCAGGCCCCGGGTCTCTTTCGCGACACCTTC.

The V call is TRBV7-3, the J call TRBJ1-4; D is possibly TRBD1 (6 bases). Trimming took off 5 bases at V and 2 bases at J, with 12 bases between the two ends. The germline V gene encodes CDR1 SGHTA and CDR2 FQGTGA. This CDR3 has 15 residues. The CDR3 nucleotides are TGTGCCAGCAGCCTACAGGGCGTCACTAATGAAAAACTGTTTTTT. This codes for CASSLQGVTNEKLFF.

This rearrangement joins TRBV28 to TRBJ1-5, with a weak D call TRBD1 (5 bases). With 6 bases removed from V and 6 bases from J, the gap between germline ends came to 9 bases. CDR1 and CDR2 from the germline V gene are MDHEN and SYDVKM. There are 12 residues in the CDR3. Written as DNA, the CDR3 is TGTGCCAGCAGATGGGGGGGTCAGCCCCAGCATTTT. Encoded protein: CASRWGGQPQHF.

This clone was counted a single time. The gene calls are TRBV28 and TRBJ2-1; 9 nucleotides agree with TRBD1. Per germline, CDR1 MDHEN and CDR2 SYDVKM. The CDR3 covers 16 residues. After removal of 1 base from V and 1 base from J, the junction contained 2 bases not matched to a gene. This CDR3 reads CASSLSGQGSYNEQFF. The CDR3 DNA follows: TGTGCCAGCAGTTTATCGGGACAGGGATCCTACAATGAGCAGTTCTTC.

The chain uses TRBV5-5 and TRBJ1-1, with unresolved D. Germline lookup yields CDR1 SGHKS and CDR2 YYEKEE (reference sequence). Trimming shortened V by 5 bases and J by 1 base, and 6 bases separated the two germline ends. CDR3 length: 12 residues. CDR3 nucleotide sequence: TGTGCCAGCAGTCCAGAGAACACTGAAGCTTTCTTT. Protein: CASSPENTEAFF.

The gene calls are TRBV7-2 and TRBJ1-2, with D tentatively TRBD1 (6 bases). Per the germline V gene, CDR1 is SGHTA and CDR2 is FQGNSA. The CDR3 length is 19 residues. V lost 0 bases and J 12 bases, leaving 32 bases between the germline ends. CDR3 region: CASSLAGYQGLSAFPLHTF. As DNA, the CDR3 is TGTGCCAGCAGCTTAGCGGGATACCAGGGGCTATCGGCCTTCCCCCTCCACACCTTC.

This chain connects TRBV7-7 to TRBJ1-5, with 8 bases matching TRBD1. V dropped 5 bases and J dropped 6; count of bases not matched to a gene: 9. CDR1 SSHAT and CDR2 FNYEAQ come from the germline V gene (reference sequence). The CDR3 has 15 residues. The CDR3 DNA reads TGTGCCAGCAGCCTCGGACAGGGAGGCACTCAGCCCCAGCATTTT. This encodes CASSLGQGGTQPQHF.

The chain carries TRBV7-9 and TRBJ2-3; D uncertain. Deletions cut 0 bases from V and 7 bases from J, with 14 bases between. Germline CDR1 is SEHNR and CDR2 is FQNEAQ (reference sequence). The CDR3 covers 15 residues. DNA for the CDR3: TGTGCCAGCAGCTTAGCTGGCGACTTCTCATATACGCAGTATTTT. Its translation is CASSLAGDFSYTQYF.

The V gene is TRBV19, the J gene TRBJ1-1, with unresolved D. The CDR3 loop spans 16 amino acids. Trimming shortened V by 3 bases and J by 0 bases, and 14 bases separated the two germline ends. In germline, CDR1 is LNHDA, CDR2 SQIVND (reference sequence). CDR3 in DNA: TGTGCCAGTAGTATGTCAGCTAGACTTATGAACACTGAAGCTTTCTTT. Translation: CASSMSARLMNTEAFF.

To note about this clone: Within the sample, other DNA sequences also encode this same CDR3. This chain's CDR3 is CASSLGGQSGANVLTF. CDR3 DNA: TGTGCCAGCAGCTTAGGGGGACAGAGTGGGGCCAACGTCCTGACTTTC. This chain connects TRBV7-2 to TRBJ2-6; 7 positions match TRBD1. Losses at the gene ends were 1 base for V and 3 bases for J; bases not matched to a gene: 3. Germline V gives CDR1 SGHTA, CDR2 FQGNSA. This CDR3 is 16 amino acids long.

V is TRBV5-5 and J is TRBJ2-3; 12 bases are shared with TRBD2. Germline assignment: CDR1 SGHKS and CDR2 YYEKEE (reference sequence). V trimming: 0 bases; J trimming: 0 bases; junction bases outside the gene matches: 5. The CDR3 runs to 18 residues. For the CDR3, the DNA is TGTGCCAGCAGCTTGGCTAGCGGGGGGGCCGGTAGCACAGATACGCAGTATTTT. Protein: CASSLASGGAGSTDTQYF.

This clone is termed medium-sized (0.01 to 0.1%). The chain couples TRBV24-1 to TRBJ1-5, with 7 bases matching TRBD1. This CDR3 has 16 residues. The J segment lost 1 base and the V segment lost 3 bases, leaving 5 bases of the junction unmatched. The germline CDR1 and CDR2 sequences are KGHDR and SFDVKD. The CDR3 loop is CATSDARQGSNQPQHF. CDR3 DNA sequence: TGTGCCACCAGTGATGCTCGACAGGGCAGCAATCAGCCCCAGCATTTT.

The chain employs TRBV5-1 and TRBJ2-2, with 8 bases that match TRBD2. This CDR3 is built from 15 residues. V was pared by 4 bases and J by 3 bases, with 5 bases of the junction left unmatched. The germline gives CDR1 SGHRS, CDR2 YFSETQ. The CDR3 coding sequence is TGCGCCAGCAGCCTGACTAGCGTCGACACCGGGGAGCTGTTTTTT. This encodes CASSLTSVDTGELFF.

The V gene is TRBV6-5, the J gene TRBJ1-3; D ambiguous. V was cut by 5 bases and J by 0 bases, with 8 bases left in between. Per germline, CDR1 MNHEY and CDR2 SVGAGI. The CDR3 has 14 residues. The CDR3 region has the DNA TGTGCCAGCAGTCTCCCCTCCTCTGGAAACACCATATATTTT. Amino acids: CASSLPSSGNTIYF.

The genes are TRBV4-2 and TRBJ1-2; no reliable D call. This CDR3 has 13 residues. Germline V lookup: CDR1 LGHNA, CDR2 YNFKEQ. The ends were cut back, 0 bases at V and 7 bases at J, with 9 bases in the middle. This chain's CDR3 is CASSQDGEAGYTF. As DNA, the CDR3 is TGTGCCAGCAGCCAAGATGGAGAGGCTGGCTACACCTTC.

This clone was seen more than once but under ten times. The chain uses TRBV6-6 and TRBJ1-5; 10 positions agree with TRBD1. V was pared by 5 bases and J by 4 bases, with 5 bases of the junction left unmatched. The germline gives CDR1 MNHNY, CDR2 SVGAGI (reference sequence). The CDR3 runs to 15 residues. DNA for the CDR3: TGTGCCAGCAGTCAGACAGGGGGCTTTAATCAGCCCCAGCATTTT. As protein: CASSQTGGFNQPQHF.

The CDR3 DNA reads TGTGCCAGCAGTGAAGGGACAGGGACAGGGGCTTTCTTT. Its protein is CASSEGTGTGAFF. The J gene is TRBJ1-1, the V gene TRBV6-4; TRBD1 agrees at 9 bases. V gave up 3 bases and J gave up 11 bases; unmatched junction bases: 7. CDR3 size: 13 residues. Germline V gives CDR1 MRHNA, CDR2 SNTAGT.

The rearrangement links TRBV18 to TRBJ1-3; D not certain. The V gene's germline CDR1 is KGHSH and CDR2 LQKENI. With 3 bases removed from V and 0 bases from J, the gap between germline ends came to 9 bases. The CDR3 totals 15 residues. DNA of the CDR3: TGTGCCAGCTCACCGAAATTGGCCTCTGGAAACACCATATATTTT. Its protein product is CASSPKLASGNTIYF.

V and J are TRBV12-3 or TRBV12-4 and TRBJ1-1, with D possibly matching TRBD1 (6 bases). The germline V and J ends were trimmed by 5 bases and 8 bases, with 12 bases remaining between them. The CDR3 is 12 residues long. DNA of the CDR3: TGTGCCAGCAGTATTCAGGGGAGAGAAGCTTTCTTT. This gives the protein CASSIQGREAFF.

The chain employs TRBV5-6 and TRBJ2-1, with TRBD1 as a possible D gene (6 bases). V was pared by 2 bases and J by 8 bases, with 11 bases between. The CDR3 covers 13 residues. Germline CDR1 is SGHDT and CDR2 is YYEEEE. CDR3 region: CASSFGGRDEQFF. The CDR3, as DNA: TGTGCCAGCAGCTTTGGGGGCAGGGATGAGCAGTTCTTC. Variable domain in full (rest from reference TRBV5-6 and TRBJ2-1): DAGVTQSPTHLIKTRGQQVTLRCSPKSGHDTVSWYQQALGQGPQFIFQYYEEEERQRGNFPDRFSGHQFPNYSSELNVNALLLGDSALYLCASSFGGRDEQFFGPGTRLTVL.

The V call is TRBV27, the J call TRBJ2-5; TRBD2 is a possible D gene (5 bases). Germline lookup yields CDR1 MNHEY and CDR2 SMNVEV (reference sequence). V was clipped by 7 bases and J by 6 bases, with 9 bases between them. This CDR3 is 11 amino acids long. CDR3 nucleotide sequence: TGTGCCAGCACCCCGGGAAAGACCCAGTACTTC. Amino acids: CASTPGKTQYF.

The chain uses TRBV5-1 and TRBJ1-1; TRBD1 is a possible D gene (6 bases). The CDR3 extends over 17 amino acids. V was clipped by 0 bases and J by 4 bases, with 19 bases between them. CDR1 is SGHRS and CDR2 is YFSETQ in the germline V gene. CDR3 residues: CASSLGELQGRSTEAFF. CDR3 in DNA: TGCGCCAGCAGCTTGGGGGAACTACAGGGTAGGAGCACTGAAGCTTTCTTT.

This sequence joins TRBV11-2 and TRBJ2-7; 9 nucleotides agree with TRBD2. The CDR3 has 16 residues. The germline V gene encodes CDR1 SGHAT and CDR2 FQNNGV. V shed 3 bases, J shed 2 bases, and the junction held 8 bases outside the gene matches. CDR3 sequence: CASSFSLAGDTYEQYF. In DNA, the CDR3 is TGTGCCAGCAGCTTCTCGTTAGCGGGGGATACCTACGAGCAGTACTTC.

The chain couples TRBV2 to TRBJ1-5; no clear D gene. This CDR3 has 13 residues. V lost 8 bases to trimming and J lost 4 bases, with 12 bases between them. Per the germline V gene, CDR1 is SNHLY and CDR2 is FYNNEI. The CDR3 is CASQTAVNQPQHF. Written as DNA, the CDR3 is TGTGCCAGCCAAACAGCCGTAAATCAGCCCCAGCATTTT.

The chain is built from TRBV7-6 and TRBJ2-5; weak D call: TRBD2 (5 bases). This CDR3 region has 16 residues. Germline assignment: CDR1 SGHVS and CDR2 FNYEAQ. Trimming removed 5 bases from V and 5 bases from J, with 21 bases in between. The CDR3 loop is CASSPYRGLSGETQYF. CDR3 bases: TGTGCCAGCAGCCCGTATCGAGGACTTTCGGGGGAGACCCAGTACTTC.